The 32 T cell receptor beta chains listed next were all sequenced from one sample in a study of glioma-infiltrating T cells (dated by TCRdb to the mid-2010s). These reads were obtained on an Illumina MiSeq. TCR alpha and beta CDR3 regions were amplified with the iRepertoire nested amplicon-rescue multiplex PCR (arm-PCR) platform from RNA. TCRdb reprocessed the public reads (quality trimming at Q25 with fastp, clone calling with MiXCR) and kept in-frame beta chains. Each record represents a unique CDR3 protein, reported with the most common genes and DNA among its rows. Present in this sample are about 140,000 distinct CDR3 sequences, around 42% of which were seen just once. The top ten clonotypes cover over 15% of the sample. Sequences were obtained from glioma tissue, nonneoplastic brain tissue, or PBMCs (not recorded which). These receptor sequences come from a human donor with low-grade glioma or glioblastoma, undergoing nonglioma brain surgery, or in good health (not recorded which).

CDR3 loop: CASSPRGSQPQHF. CDR3 bases: TGTGCCAGCAGTCCCAGGGGATCGCAGCCCCAGCATTTT. The J gene is TRBJ1-5, the V gene TRBV6-2 or TRBV6-3, with D tentatively TRBD1 (6 bases). CDR1 and CDR2 (germline): MNHEY, SVGEGT. V was cut by 5 bases and J by 7 bases, with 12 bases left in between. The CDR3 loop spans 13 amino acids.

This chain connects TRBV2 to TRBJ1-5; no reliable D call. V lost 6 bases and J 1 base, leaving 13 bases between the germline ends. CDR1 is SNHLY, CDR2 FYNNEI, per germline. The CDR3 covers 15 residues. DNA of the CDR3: TGTGCCAGCAGAGCCCGAGCGGGCAGCAATCAGCCCCAGCATTTT. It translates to CASRARAGSNQPQHF. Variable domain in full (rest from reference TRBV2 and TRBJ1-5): EPEVTQTPSHQVTQMGQEVILRCVPISNHLYFYWYRQILGQKVEFLVSFYNNEISEKSEIFDDQFSVERPDGSNFTLKIRSTKLEDSAMYFCASRARAGSNQPQHFGDGTRLSIL.

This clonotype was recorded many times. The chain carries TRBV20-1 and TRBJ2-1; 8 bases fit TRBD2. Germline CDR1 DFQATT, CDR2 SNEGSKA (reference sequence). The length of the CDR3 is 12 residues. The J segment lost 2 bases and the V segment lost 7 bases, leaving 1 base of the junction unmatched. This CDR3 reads CSVSGAYNEQFF. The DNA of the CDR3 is TGCAGTGTTAGCGGGGCCTACAATGAGCAGTTCTTC.

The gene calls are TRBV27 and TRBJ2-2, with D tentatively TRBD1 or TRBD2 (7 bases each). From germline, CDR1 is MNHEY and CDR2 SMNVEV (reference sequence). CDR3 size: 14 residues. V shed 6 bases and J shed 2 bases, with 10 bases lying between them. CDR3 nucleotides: TGTGCCAGCAGGGGAGGGGGCAACACCGGGGAGCTGTTTTTT. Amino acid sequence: CASRGGGNTGELFF.

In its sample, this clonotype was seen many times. CDR3 residues: CACGQGKTEAFF. CDR3 nucleotide sequence: TGTGCCTGCGGGCAGGGAAAGACTGAAGCTTTCTTT. The genes are TRBV6-1 and TRBJ1-1, with D possibly being TRBD1 (5 bases). CDR3 size: 12 residues. The V gene's germline CDR1 is MNHNS and CDR2 SASEGT. V was pared by 11 bases and J by 5 bases, with 15 bases between.

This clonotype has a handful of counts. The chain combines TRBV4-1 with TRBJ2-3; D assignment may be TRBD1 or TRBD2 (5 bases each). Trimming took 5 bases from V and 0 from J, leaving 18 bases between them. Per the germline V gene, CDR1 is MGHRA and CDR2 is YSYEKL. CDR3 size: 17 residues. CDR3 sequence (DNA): TGCGCCAGCAGCGGCCGGGACGTAGCTTCTAGCACAGATACGCAGTATTTT. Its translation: CASSGRDVASSTDTQYF.

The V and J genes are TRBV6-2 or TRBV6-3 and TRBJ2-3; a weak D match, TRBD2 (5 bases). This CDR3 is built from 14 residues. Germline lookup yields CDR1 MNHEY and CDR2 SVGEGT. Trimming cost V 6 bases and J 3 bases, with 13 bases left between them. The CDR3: CASSSEPGTDTQYF. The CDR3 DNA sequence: TGTGCCAGCAGCTCCGAGCCGGGGACAGATACGCAGTATTTT.

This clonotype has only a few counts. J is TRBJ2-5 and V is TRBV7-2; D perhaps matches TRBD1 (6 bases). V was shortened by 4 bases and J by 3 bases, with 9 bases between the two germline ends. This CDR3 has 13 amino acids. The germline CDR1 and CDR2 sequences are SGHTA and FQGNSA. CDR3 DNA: TGTGCCAGCAGCTCGGACAGTAAAGAGACCCAGTACTTC. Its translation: CASSSDSKETQYF.

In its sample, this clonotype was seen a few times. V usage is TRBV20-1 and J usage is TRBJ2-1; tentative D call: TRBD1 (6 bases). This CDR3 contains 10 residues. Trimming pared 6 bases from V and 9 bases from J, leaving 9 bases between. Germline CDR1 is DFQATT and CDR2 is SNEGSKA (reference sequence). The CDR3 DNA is TGCAGTGCAGGGGGTAGTGAGCAGTTCTTC. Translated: CSAGGSEQFF.

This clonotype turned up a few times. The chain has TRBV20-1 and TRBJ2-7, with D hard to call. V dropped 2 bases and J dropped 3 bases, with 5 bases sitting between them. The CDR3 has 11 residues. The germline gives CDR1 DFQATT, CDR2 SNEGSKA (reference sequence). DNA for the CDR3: TGCAGTGCTAGAAAAAACTACGAGCAGTACTTC. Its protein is CSARKNYEQYF.

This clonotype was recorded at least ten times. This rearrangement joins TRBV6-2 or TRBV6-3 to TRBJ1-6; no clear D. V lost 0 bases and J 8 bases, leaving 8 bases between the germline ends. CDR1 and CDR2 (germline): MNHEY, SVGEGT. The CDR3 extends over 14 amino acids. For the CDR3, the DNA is TGTGCCAGCAGTTACTCGAGTCGGGATTCACCCCTCCACTTT. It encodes CASSYSSRDSPLHF.

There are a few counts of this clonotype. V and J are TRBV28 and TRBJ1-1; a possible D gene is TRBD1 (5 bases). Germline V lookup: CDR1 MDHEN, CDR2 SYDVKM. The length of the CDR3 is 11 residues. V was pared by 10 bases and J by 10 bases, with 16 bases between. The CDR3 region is CATPSGRVAFF. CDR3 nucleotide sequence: TGTGCCACGCCAAGTGGCAGGGTAGCTTTCTTT.

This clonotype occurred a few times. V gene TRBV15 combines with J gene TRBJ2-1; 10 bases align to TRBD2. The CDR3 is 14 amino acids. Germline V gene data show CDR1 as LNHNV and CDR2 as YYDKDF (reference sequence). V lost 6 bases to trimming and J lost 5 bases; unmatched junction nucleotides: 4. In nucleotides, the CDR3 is TGTGCCACCAGTGCAGCGGGGGGGAACAATGAGCAGTTCTTC. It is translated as CATSAAGGNNEQFF.

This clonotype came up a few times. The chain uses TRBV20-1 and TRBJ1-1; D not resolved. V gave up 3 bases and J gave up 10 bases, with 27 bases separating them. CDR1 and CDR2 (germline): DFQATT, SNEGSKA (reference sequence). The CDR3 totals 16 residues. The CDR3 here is CSASLSWEMDGRVAFF. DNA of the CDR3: TGCAGTGCTAGCCTCTCCTGGGAGATGGACGGCAGAGTAGCTTTCTTT.

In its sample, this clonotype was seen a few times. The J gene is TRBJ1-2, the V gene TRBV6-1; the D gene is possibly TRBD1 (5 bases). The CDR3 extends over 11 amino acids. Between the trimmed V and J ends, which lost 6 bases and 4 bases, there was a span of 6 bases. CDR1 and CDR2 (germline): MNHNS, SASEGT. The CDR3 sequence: CASRGTYGYTF. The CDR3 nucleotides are TGTGCCAGCAGGGGGACCTATGGCTACACCTTC.

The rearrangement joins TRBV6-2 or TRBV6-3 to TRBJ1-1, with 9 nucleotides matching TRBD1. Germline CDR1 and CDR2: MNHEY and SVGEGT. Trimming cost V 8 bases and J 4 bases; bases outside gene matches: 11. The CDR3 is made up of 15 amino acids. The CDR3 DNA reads TGTGCCAGCGGAACAGGGGGCGCGGGCTCCACTGAAGCTTTCTTT. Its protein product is CASGTGGAGSTEAFF.

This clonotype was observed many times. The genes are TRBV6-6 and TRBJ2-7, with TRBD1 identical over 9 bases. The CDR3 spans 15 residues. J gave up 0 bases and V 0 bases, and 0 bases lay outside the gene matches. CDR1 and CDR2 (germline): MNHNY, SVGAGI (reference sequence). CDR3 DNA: TGTGCCAGCAGTTACTCGACAGGGGGCTCCTACGAGCAGTACTTC. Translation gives CASSYSTGGSYEQYF.

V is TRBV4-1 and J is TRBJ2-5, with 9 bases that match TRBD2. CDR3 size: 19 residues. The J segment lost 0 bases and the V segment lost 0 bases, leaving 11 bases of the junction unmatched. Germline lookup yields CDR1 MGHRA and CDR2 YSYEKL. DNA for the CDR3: TGCGCCAGCAGCCAAGATCGAGGGCGGGGGGGCCTGTACCAAGAGACCCAGTACTTC. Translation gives CASSQDRGRGGLYQETQYF.

The CDR3 sequence is CASSWDRGSEAFF. The CDR3 nucleotides are TGTGCCAGCAGCTGGGACAGGGGCTCTGAAGCTTTCTTT. V gene TRBV6-1 combines with J gene TRBJ1-1, with TRBD1 identical over 10 bases. Per germline, CDR1 MNHNS and CDR2 SASEGT. This CDR3 comprises 13 residues. The ends lost 6 bases at V and 6 bases at J; junction bases unmatched: 4.

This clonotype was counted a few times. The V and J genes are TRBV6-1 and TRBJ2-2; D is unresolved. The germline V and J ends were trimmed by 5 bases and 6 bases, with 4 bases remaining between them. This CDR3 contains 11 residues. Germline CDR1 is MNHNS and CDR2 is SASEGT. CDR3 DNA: TGTGCCAGCAGTTTCGCCGGGGAGCTGTTTTTT. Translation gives CASSFAGELFF.

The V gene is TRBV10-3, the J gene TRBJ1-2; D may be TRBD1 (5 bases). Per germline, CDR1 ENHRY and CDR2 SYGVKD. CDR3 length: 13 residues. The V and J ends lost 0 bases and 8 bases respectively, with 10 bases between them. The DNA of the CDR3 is TGTGCCATCAGTGAGTCTACGGACACGGGCTACACCTTC. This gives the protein CAISESTDTGYTF.

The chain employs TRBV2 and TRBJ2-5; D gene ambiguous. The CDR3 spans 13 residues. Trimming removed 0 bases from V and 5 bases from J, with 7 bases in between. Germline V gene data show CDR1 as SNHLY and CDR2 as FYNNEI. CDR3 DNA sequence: TGTGCCAGCAGTGAAGCGACCAGTGAGACCCAGTACTTC. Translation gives CASSEATSETQYF.

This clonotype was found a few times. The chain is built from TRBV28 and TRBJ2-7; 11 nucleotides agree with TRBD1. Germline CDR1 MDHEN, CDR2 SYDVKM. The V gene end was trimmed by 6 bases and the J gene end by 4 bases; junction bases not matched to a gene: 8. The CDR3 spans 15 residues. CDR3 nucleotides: TGTGCCAGCAGCCTTGGGACAGGGGGATATTACGAGCAGTACTTC. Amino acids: CASSLGTGGYYEQYF.

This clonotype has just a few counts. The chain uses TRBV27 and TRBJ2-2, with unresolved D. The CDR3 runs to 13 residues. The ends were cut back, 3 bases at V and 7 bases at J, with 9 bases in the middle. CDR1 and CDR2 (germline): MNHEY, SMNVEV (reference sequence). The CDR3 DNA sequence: TGTGCCAGCAGTTTGGGAATGAGCGGGGAGCTGTTTTTT. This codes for CASSLGMSGELFF.

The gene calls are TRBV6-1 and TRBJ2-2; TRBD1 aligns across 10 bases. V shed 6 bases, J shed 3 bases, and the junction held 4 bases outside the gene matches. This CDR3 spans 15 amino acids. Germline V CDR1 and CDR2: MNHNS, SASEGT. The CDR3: CASRPGQGYTGELFF. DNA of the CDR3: TGTGCCAGCAGGCCGGGACAGGGGTACACCGGGGAGCTGTTTTTT.

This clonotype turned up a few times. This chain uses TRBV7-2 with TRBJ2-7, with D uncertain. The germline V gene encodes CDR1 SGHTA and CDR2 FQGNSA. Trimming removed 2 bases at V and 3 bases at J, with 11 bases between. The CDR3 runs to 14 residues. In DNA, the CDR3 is TGTGCCAGCAGCTTAATAGACGGCTACTACGAGCAGTACTTC. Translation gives CASSLIDGYYEQYF.

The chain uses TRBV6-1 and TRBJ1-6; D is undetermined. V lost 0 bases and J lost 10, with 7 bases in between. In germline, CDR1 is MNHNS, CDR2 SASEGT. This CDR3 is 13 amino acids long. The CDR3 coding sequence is TGTGCCAGCAGTGAAGCGCAAGGGTCACCCCTCCACTTT. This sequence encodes CASSEAQGSPLHF.

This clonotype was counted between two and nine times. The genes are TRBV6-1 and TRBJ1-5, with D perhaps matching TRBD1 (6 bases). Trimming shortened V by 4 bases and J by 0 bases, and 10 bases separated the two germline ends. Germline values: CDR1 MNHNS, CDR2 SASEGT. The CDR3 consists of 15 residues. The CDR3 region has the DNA TGTGCCAGCAGTGGGGCAGGGGATAGCAATCAGCCCCAGCATTTT. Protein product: CASSGAGDSNQPQHF.

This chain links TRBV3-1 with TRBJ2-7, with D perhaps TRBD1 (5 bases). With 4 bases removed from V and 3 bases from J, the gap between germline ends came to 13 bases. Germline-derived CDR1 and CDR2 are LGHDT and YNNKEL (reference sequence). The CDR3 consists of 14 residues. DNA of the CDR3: TGTGCCAGCAGCCCGCCAGGGATGGACTACGAGCAGTACTTC. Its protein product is CASSPPGMDYEQYF.

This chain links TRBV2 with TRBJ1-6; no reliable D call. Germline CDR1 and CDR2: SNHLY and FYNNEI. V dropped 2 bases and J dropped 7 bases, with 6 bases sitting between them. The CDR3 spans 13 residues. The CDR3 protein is CASSETANSPLHF. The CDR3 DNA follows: TGTGCCAGCAGTGAAACAGCGAATTCACCCCTCCACTTT. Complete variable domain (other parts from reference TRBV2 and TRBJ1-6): EPEVTQTPSHQVTQMGQEVILRCVPISNHLYFYWYRQILGQKVEFLVSFYNNEISEKSEIFDDQFSVERPDGSNFTLKIRSTKLEDSAMYFCASSETANSPLHFGNGTRLTVT.

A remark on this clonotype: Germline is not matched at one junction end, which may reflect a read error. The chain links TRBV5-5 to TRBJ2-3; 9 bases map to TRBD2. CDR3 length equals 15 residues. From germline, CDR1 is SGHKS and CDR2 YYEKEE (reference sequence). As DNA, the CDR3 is TGTGCCAGCAGCACGGGACTAGCCATCACAGATACACAGTATTTT. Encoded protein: CASSTGLAITDTQYF.

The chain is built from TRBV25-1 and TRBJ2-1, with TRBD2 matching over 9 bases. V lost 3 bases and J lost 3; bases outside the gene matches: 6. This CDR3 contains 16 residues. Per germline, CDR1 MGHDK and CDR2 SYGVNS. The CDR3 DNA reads TGTGCCAGCAGTGACCTAGCGGGGTCTGACTACAATGAGCAGTTCTTC. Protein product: CASSDLAGSDYNEQFF.